The TCR beta chain described here comes from a study of multiple sclerosis patients with progressive multifocal leukoencephalopathy. Each PCR contained spiked synthetic TR CDR3 controls spanning every V-J pairing. Generated by immunoSEQ multiplex PCR, the TCRdb table keeps only in-frame clones and is missing some. The sample comprises fewer than 40,000 clones, about 89% of which are singletons, and approximately 1.5% rests with the top ten. This CDR3 region has 14 residues. Unmatched junction bases numbered 2, after V lost 3 bases and J lost 1 base. Germline CDR1 KGHSH, CDR2 LQKENI. This clone showed up just once. What it binds is unknown. Time point specified: before natalizumab initiation. Every listed patient previously received interferon beta; all PML patients were women. T0 blood was collected before the first natalizumab infusion. General study findings and limits: TRBV and TRBJ usage showed no common pattern when PML developed.

The sequence derives from a human donor with multiple sclerosis. The chain combines TRBV18 with TRBJ1-1, with TRBD1 matching over 7 bases. The specimen was PBMCs. CDR3 sequence: CASSPQGGNTEAFF. CDR3 sequence (DNA): TGTGCCAGCTCACCTCAGGGGGGGAACACTGAAGCTTTCTTT.